Below are 22 T cell receptor beta chains sequenced from a single sample in a study of blood T cell repertoires in COVID-19. Measured with immunoSEQ multiplex PCR; TCRdb has only the in-frame clones, and not every one. The sample yields about 57,000 clones, 82% seen once. Specimen: peripheral blood. These receptors all stem from a woman aged 60-70 years with acute or convalescent COVID-19.

The chain uses TRBV5-1 and TRBJ2-6; D perhaps matches TRBD1 (6 bases). This CDR3 spans 15 amino acids. Per the germline V gene, CDR1 is SGHRS and CDR2 is YFSETQ. Trimming took 4 bases from V and 2 from J, leaving 10 bases between them. The chain's CDR3 is CASSRGGTGANVLTF. For the CDR3, the DNA is TGCGCCAGCAGCAGAGGGGGAACTGGGGCCAACGTCCTGACTTTC.

The sample holds one count of this clone. The V gene is TRBV5-1, the J gene TRBJ1-2, with 10 bases identical to TRBD1. CDR3 length: 14 residues. The J segment lost 5 bases and the V segment lost 4 bases, leaving 5 bases of the junction unmatched. CDR1 SGHRS and CDR2 YFSETQ come from the germline V gene. The CDR3 loop reads CASSLEGQGYGYTF. The CDR3 DNA reads as TGCGCCAGCAGCCTAGAGGGACAGGGGTATGGCTACACCTTC.

This clone was detected only once. The chain employs TRBV18 and TRBJ1-1, with a weak D call TRBD1 (5 bases). This CDR3 contains 13 residues. V gave up 4 bases and J gave up 1 base, with 7 bases separating them. The germline CDR1 and CDR2 sequences are KGHSH and LQKENI. The DNA for the CDR3 is TGTGCCAGCTCACTCGGGGGGAACACTGAAGCTTTCTTT. This sequence encodes CASSLGGNTEAFF.

The chain has TRBV2 and TRBJ1-1; D remains unclear. The CDR3 covers 12 residues. Germline assignment: CDR1 SNHLY and CDR2 FYNNEI. Trimming stripped 2 bases from V and 10 bases from J, with 11 bases between. CDR3 in DNA: TGTGCCAGCAGTGAAAGAGAGGGTAGAGCTTTCTTT. Translating it yields CASSEREGRAFF.

This chain joins TRBV2 and TRBJ2-7; 11 bases align to TRBD2. Germline V CDR1 and CDR2: SNHLY, FYNNEI. The CDR3 is 18 amino acids. J gave up 2 bases and V 0 bases, and 9 bases lay outside the gene matches. The CDR3 DNA reads TGTGCCAGCAGTGAAGCTTGGCTAGCGGGGGGCAGAACCTACGAGCAGTACTTC. Translation gives CASSEAWLAGGRTYEQYF.

V gene TRBV5-1 combines with J gene TRBJ1-3, with D tentatively TRBD1 (5 bases). Trimming removed 0 bases from V and 7 bases from J, with 17 bases in between. From germline, CDR1 is SGHRS and CDR2 YFSETQ. This CDR3 has 16 residues. The CDR3 loop reads CASSLGFGGNSNTIYF. CDR3 nucleotide sequence: TGCGCCAGCAGCTTGGGGTTCGGGGGAAATTCGAACACCATATATTTT.

The chain carries TRBV19 and TRBJ1-3; D remains unclear. Germline V gives CDR1 LNHDA, CDR2 SQIVND (reference sequence). This CDR3 is 13 amino acids long. Trimming left V 10 bases short and J 0 bases short, with 10 bases between. CDR3 residues: CATRLNSGNTIYF. In DNA, the CDR3 is TGTGCCACCAGACTCAACTCTGGAAACACCATATATTTT. The full variable domain, with the rest looked up from reference TRBV19 and TRBJ1-3, is DGGITQSPKYLFRKEGQNVTLSCEQNLNHDAMYWYRQDPGQGLRLIYYSQIVNDFQKGDIAEGYSVSREKKESFPLTVTSAQKNPTAFYLCATRLNSGNTIYFGEGSWLTVV.

This clone was detected only a few times. V usage is TRBV18 and J usage is TRBJ2-2; D is undetermined. In germline, CDR1 is KGHSH, CDR2 LQKENI. Trimming pared 3 bases from V and 7 bases from J, leaving 9 bases between. This CDR3 spans 13 amino acids. CDR3 protein: CASSPSDVGELFF. CDR3 DNA sequence: TGTGCCAGCTCACCTTCAGATGTCGGGGAGCTGTTTTTT.

This sequence joins TRBV4-1 and TRBJ2-7; D unclear. This CDR3 comprises 14 residues. The germline V and J ends were trimmed by 2 bases and 4 bases, with 12 bases remaining between them. CDR1 and CDR2 (germline): MGHRA, YSYEKL. Here the CDR3 reads CASSQYDKAYEQYF. CDR3 nucleotides: TGCGCCAGCAGCCAATATGACAAGGCTTACGAGCAGTACTTC.

V usage is TRBV5-4 and J usage is TRBJ2-7, with D tentatively TRBD2 (6 bases). CDR1 SGHNT and CDR2 YYREEE come from the germline V gene (reference sequence). The CDR3 is 15 amino acids. The V end was cut by 2 bases, the J end by 2 bases, with 14 bases between. CDR3 sequence: CASSFKTGGAYEQYF. CDR3 coding DNA: TGTGCCAGCAGCTTTAAGACCGGCGGGGCCTACGAGCAGTACTTC.

The genes are TRBV6-2 or TRBV6-3 and TRBJ2-7; possible D gene TRBD1, 6 bases. Germline CDR1 and CDR2: MNHEY and SVGEGT. V was pared by 5 bases and J by 1 base, with 12 bases between. CDR3 length: 14 amino acids. The CDR3 coding sequence is TGTGCCAGCAGTGAGCGGACAGCTTCCTACGAGCAGTACTTC. Its protein product is CASSERTASYEQYF.

By frequency in the sample, this clone is medium-sized. V and J are TRBV29-1 and TRBJ1-2, with TRBD1 as a possible D gene (5 bases). The CDR3 extends over 13 amino acids. Germline loops: CDR1 SQVTM, CDR2 ANQGSEA. Trimming took 2 bases from V and 4 from J, leaving 11 bases between them. CDR3 nucleotides: TGCAGCGTTGAACGGCAGGGTGGCTATGGCTACACCTTC. Protein product: CSVERQGGYGYTF.

The gene calls are TRBV7-6 and TRBJ1-4; 7 nucleotides agree with TRBD1. V lost 7 bases and J lost 5; bases outside the gene matches: 7. The germline V gene has CDR1 SGHVS and CDR2 FNYEAQ. This CDR3 is 14 amino acids long. The CDR3 DNA follows: TGTGCCAGCACCCGAACAGGGGCGAATGAAAAACTGTTTTTT. Translation: CASTRTGANEKLFF.

This clone appeared once. The rearrangement joins TRBV14 to TRBJ1-1, with a possible D match to TRBD1 (5 bases). The CDR3 sequence is 15 residues long. Germline loops: CDR1 SGHDN, CDR2 FVKESK. Trimming left V 0 bases short and J 1 base short, with 9 bases between. CDR3 DNA: TGTGCCAGCAGCCAAGATCTCAGGGCGAACACTGAAGCTTTCTTT. Its translation: CASSQDLRANTEAFF. Filled out from reference TRBV14 and TRBJ1-1, the complete variable domain reads EAGVTQFPSHSVIEKGQTVTLRCDPISGHDNLYWYRRVMGKEIKFLLHFVKESKQDESGMPNNRFLAERTGGTYSTLKVQPAELEDSGVYFCASSQDLRANTEAFFGQGTRLTVV.

V is TRBV6-5 and J is TRBJ2-1; 12 bases line up with TRBD2. The germline CDR1 and CDR2 sequences are MNHEY and SVGAGI. This CDR3 contains 14 residues. V dropped 6 bases and J dropped 9; count of bases not matched to a gene: 6. This chain's CDR3 is CASSSSGGASEQFF. In DNA, the CDR3 is TGTGCCAGCAGCTCTAGCGGGGGGGCGAGTGAGCAGTTCTTC.

This clone was detected a few times. The gene calls are TRBV27 and TRBJ2-2; TRBD1 matches at 8 bases. Germline assignment: CDR1 MNHEY and CDR2 SMNVEV (reference sequence). V gave up 5 bases and J gave up 5 bases; unmatched junction bases: 4. The CDR3 runs 14 residues. CDR3 sequence (DNA): TGTGCCAGCAGTCAGACAGGGGTGACCGGGGAGCTGTTTTTT. It is translated as CASSQTGVTGELFF.

As DNA, the CDR3 is TGTGCCAGCAGCCGGCCGGGAGGACTGAGGGGGACAGATACGCAGTATTTT. Protein product: CASSRPGGLRGTDTQYF. The chain is built from TRBV14 and TRBJ2-3; D may be TRBD2 (7 bases). There are 17 residues in the CDR3. Germline V CDR1 and CDR2: SGHDN, FVKESK. Trimming stripped 4 bases from V and 3 bases from J, with 20 bases between.

The chain links TRBV30 to TRBJ1-3; D may be TRBD1 (5 bases). Trimming took 4 bases from V and 4 from J, leaving 11 bases between them. Germline-derived CDR1 and CDR2 are GTSNPN and SVGIG (reference sequence). This CDR3 region has 13 residues. Written as DNA, the CDR3 is TGTGCCTGGATAGGGGTCGCGGGAAACACCATATATTTT. It codes for CAWIGVAGNTIYF. Full variable domain (rest looked up from reference TRBV30 and TRBJ1-3): SQTIHQWPATLVQPVGSPLSLECTVEGTSNPNLYWYRQAAGRGLQLLFYSVGIGQISSEVPQNLSASRPQDRQFILSSKKLLLSDSGFYLCAWIGVAGNTIYFGEGSWLTVV.

With regard to this clone: This same CDR3 is encoded by further DNA sequences in the sample. The J gene is TRBJ1-1, the V gene TRBV4-3; D is ambiguous. The germline V and J ends were trimmed by 3 bases and 2 bases, with 7 bases remaining between them. The germline V gene encodes CDR1 LGHNA and CDR2 YSLEER. The CDR3 runs to 13 residues. CDR3 nucleotides: TGCGCCAGCAGCCAGGGCCAAAACACTGAAGCTTTCTTT. It encodes CASSQGQNTEAFF.

This chain connects TRBV5-1 to TRBJ2-1, with D perhaps TRBD2 (6 bases). The germline gives CDR1 SGHRS, CDR2 YFSETQ. V lost 7 bases to trimming and J lost 7 bases, with 18 bases between them. This CDR3 comprises 14 residues. CDR3 sequence: CASSGPSVGNEQFF. CDR3 in DNA: TGCGCCAGCTCCGGGCCTAGCGTAGGGAATGAGCAGTTCTTC. Looking up the rest from reference TRBV5-1 and TRBJ2-1 gives the full variable domain: KAGVTQTPRYLIKTRGQQVTLSCSPISGHRSVSWYQQTPGQGLQFLFEYFSETQRNKGNFPGRFSGRQFSNSRSEMNVSTLELGDSALYLCASSGPSVGNEQFFGPGTRLTVL.

The rearrangement joins TRBV7-2 to TRBJ1-1; no clear D gene. Trimming left V 2 bases short and J 5 bases short, with 9 bases between. Germline assignment: CDR1 SGHTA and CDR2 FQGNSA. The CDR3 length is 13 residues. In DNA form, the CDR3 reads TGTGCCAGCAGCTTAAGCAGGTATACTGAAGCTTTCTTT. Amino acid sequence: CASSLSRYTEAFF.

CDR3 sequence: CASSATLGQGMDIYF. As DNA, the CDR3 is TGTGCCAGCAGCGCCACTCTGGGACAGGGGATGGACATATATTTT. This sequence joins TRBV7-8 and TRBJ1-3; 10 bases map to TRBD1. The junction had 13 bases not matched to a gene; V was cut back by 5 bases and J by 12 bases. Germline V gene data show CDR1 as SGHVS and CDR2 as FQNEAQ. This CDR3 contains 15 residues.